This T cell receptor (beta chain) was recovered during a study of read filtering for tumor transcriptome and immune sequencing. Background on the study: Whole-transcriptome libraries were prepared after DNase treatment.

Germline V gene sequence: CDR1 SEHNR, CDR2 FQNEAQ (reference sequence). This CDR3 spans 14 amino acids. The V gene lost 3 bases and the J gene lost 5 bases, with 11 bases spanning the gap. This clonotype was counted many times. Its specificity is unknown. Study-level findings and limits: IR-seq captured clonotypes deeper and more reliably than RNA-seq. Sorted CD138-negative bone marrow cells were not purified T cells. In IR-seq, single-read clonotypes were around four fifths of clonotypes but around 3.4% of reads.

Molecular barcoded adaptors covering alpha/delta and beta/gamma chains were used on 400 to 450 ng RNA. TCRdb ran MiXCR on the reads and lists one entry per CDR3 protein. The sample includes roughly 61,000 distinct CDR3 sequences, 12% of them seen just once. What was sequenced was a population of CD138-negative cells sorted from bone marrow. The source is a donor aged 40 or over with multiple myeloma. The V call is TRBV7-9, the J call TRBJ2-1; perhaps D is TRBD1 or TRBD2 (5 bases each). Here the CDR3 DNA reads TGTGCCAGCAGCTTCCTCTTGGGGGACAATGAGCAGTTCTTC. It specifies CASSFLLGDNEQFF.